This T cell receptor (beta chain) was recorded in a study of CXCR3-negative and CXCR3-positive naive CD8 T cells. Whole-study findings and limits: TRB CDR3s were more hydrophobic in CXCR3-positive than in CXCR3-negative naive cells. TRBV-TRBJ usage matched between naive CXCR3-negative and CXCR3-positive cells but not between memory cells.

TRB cDNA libraries were made by UMI-labeled 5' RACE. TCRdb re-called the 5' RACE reads; every CDR3 protein appears as one record, without DNA. The listing records about 150,000 distinct CDR3 sequences. Naive CD8+ T cells had a CD45RO-CCR7+CD27+CD95- phenotype. In the case of this clonotype: Its antigen remains unidentified.

The CDR3 has 15 amino acids. Germline CDR1 and CDR2: SGHAT and FQNNGV. The receptor comes from a human donor in good health. Some clones in this sample may be carry-over from other donors' samples. The rearrangement links TRBV11-2 to TRBJ2-1; TCRdb returns TRBD1, unconfirmable since there is no DNA. Sequencing was performed on naive CXCR3+ CD8+ T cells from blood. This sample's subset: CD45RO-CCR7+CD27+CD95- naive CD8+ T cells expressing CXCR3 (TNR3+). Here the CDR3 reads CASSFLTGGGNEQFF.